This TCR beta chain was retrieved from a study of cytomegalovirus exposure and HLA in healthy donors. The PCR was carried out with 60 Vbeta primers and 13 Jbeta primers. The protocol was immunoSEQ multiplex PCR, while the TCRdb copy is restricted to in-frame clones and leaves out a portion. This table has some 150,000 clones, about two thirds appearing once. Trimming took 3 bases from V and 7 from J; bases not matched to a gene: 14. The CDR3 has 16 residues. The germline V gene encodes CDR1 SGHTA and CDR2 FQGNSA. The chain has TRBV7-2 and TRBJ2-7; 8 positions agree with TRBD2. Sequencing was performed on PBMCs. The sequence came from a man aged 35 to 55 in good health and CMV-seronegative. This CDR3 reads CASSFLDGRAIGEQYF. For the CDR3, the DNA is TGTGCCAGCAGCTTTTTGGACGGGAGGGCCATAGGAGAGCAGTACTTC.